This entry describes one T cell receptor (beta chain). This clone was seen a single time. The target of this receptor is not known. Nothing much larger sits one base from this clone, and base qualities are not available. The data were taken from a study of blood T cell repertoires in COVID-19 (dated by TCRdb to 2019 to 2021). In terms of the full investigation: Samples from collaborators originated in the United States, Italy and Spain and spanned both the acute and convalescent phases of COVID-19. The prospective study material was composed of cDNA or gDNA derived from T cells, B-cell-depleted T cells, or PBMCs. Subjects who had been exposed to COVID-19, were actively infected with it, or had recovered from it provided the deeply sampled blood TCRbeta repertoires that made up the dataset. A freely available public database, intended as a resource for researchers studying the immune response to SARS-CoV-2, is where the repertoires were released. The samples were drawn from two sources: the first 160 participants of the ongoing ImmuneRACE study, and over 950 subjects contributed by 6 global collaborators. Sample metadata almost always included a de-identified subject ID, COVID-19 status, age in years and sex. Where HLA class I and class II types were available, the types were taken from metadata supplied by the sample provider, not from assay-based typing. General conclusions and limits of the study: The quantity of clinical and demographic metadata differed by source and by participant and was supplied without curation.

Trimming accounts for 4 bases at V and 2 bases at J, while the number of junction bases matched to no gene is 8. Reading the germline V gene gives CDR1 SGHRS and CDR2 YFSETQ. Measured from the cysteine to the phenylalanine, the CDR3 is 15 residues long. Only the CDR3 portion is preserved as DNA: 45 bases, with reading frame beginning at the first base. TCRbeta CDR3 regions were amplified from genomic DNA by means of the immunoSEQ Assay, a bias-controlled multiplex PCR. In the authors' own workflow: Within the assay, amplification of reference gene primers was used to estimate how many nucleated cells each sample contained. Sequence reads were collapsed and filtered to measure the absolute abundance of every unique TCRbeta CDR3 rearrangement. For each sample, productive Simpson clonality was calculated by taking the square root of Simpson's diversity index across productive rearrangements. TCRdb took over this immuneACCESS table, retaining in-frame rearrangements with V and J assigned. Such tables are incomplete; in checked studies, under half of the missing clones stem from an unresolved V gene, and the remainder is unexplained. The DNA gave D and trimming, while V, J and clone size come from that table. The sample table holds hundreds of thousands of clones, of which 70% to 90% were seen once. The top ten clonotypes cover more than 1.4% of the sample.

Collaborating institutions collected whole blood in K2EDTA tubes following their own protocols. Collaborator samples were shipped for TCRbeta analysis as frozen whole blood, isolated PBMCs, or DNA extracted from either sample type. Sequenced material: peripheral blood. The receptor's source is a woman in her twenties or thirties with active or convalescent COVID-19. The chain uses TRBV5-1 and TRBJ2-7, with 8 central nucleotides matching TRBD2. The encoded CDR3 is CASSVSGGATYEQYF. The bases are TGCGCCAGCAGCGTGAGCGGGGGAGCCACCTACGAGCAGTACTTC.